The 2 T cell receptor beta chains below were found in one sample sequenced in a study of control samples from healthy donors and cancer patients (dated by TCRdb to 2020 to 2022). The method was the immunoSEQ multiplex PCR assay. TCRdb obtained this table from immuneACCESS and retained in-frame rearrangements with V and J assigned. These tables miss some clones; where compared with another copy, unresolved V genes account for less than half of the shortfall, and the remainder is unexplained. Present in this sample are some 120,000 clones, roughly 89% of which were seen just once. The ten largest clones represent around 10% of the sample. The sample was blood. The receptors here all came from a man under 40 in good health.

The count of this clone is one. This chain uses TRBV29-1 with TRBJ2-2; D might be TRBD1 (5 bases). This CDR3 comprises 14 residues. Germline CDR1 is SQVTM and CDR2 is ANQGSEA. Trimming took 4 bases from V and 5 from J, leaving 14 bases between them. CDR3 residues: CSVGQQGRTGELFF. The CDR3 region has the DNA TGCAGCGTTGGTCAGCAGGGTCGTACCGGGGAGCTGTTTTTT.

The rearrangement links TRBV27 to TRBJ2-1, with D tentatively TRBD1 (6 bases). Trimming stripped 3 bases from V and 3 bases from J, with 9 bases between. Germline CDR1 is MNHEY and CDR2 is SMNVEV (reference sequence). CDR3 length equals 14 residues. The CDR3 DNA reads TGTGCCAGCAGTTTGTGGGACAACTACAATGAGCAGTTCTTC. Its protein is CASSLWDNYNEQFF.